The present entry profiles one TCR beta chain with its context. Its target is not known. V was cut by 0 bases and J by 1 base, with 9 bases left in between. This CDR3 contains 14 residues. Per germline, CDR1 DFQATT and CDR2 SNEGSKA (reference sequence). The sample belongs to a study of CD8 T cells in Susac syndrome. Study-wide results and limits: The study identified around fifteen and five Susac-specific public clones in total CD8+ and CD8+ TEMRA repertoires.

RNA was extracted with the RNeasy kit, and a quantity of roughly 0.45 to 1 ug was reverse transcribed using random hexamers. TCRdb reanalysed the immunoSEQ multiplex PCR reads using MiXCR and keeps one entry per CDR3 protein. The sample holds tens of thousands of distinct CDR3 sequences, 94% seen once. Under recently defined diagnostic criteria, the patients with Susac syndrome qualified as having definite or probable disease. TEMRA cells were FACS-enriched, with CD8+ and CD4+ T cells isolated negatively. This chain connects TRBV20-1 to TRBJ1-2, with D hard to call. The receptor comes from a human donor with Susac syndrome. The sequencing input was CD8+ T cells from PBMCs. The CDR3 reads CSARDIGINYGYTF. The CDR3 DNA follows: TGCAGTGCTAGAGATATTGGGATTAACTATGGCTACACCTTC.